This T cell receptor beta chain was sequenced in a study of blood T cell repertoires in COVID-19. Study at large: Some COVID-19 samples were acute and others convalescent; all came from the United States, Italy and Spain. Sample material is recorded as cDNA or gDNA derived from T cells, B-cell-depleted T cells, or PBMCs.

Methods used by the authors: Researchers report that nucleated cell counts were estimated from reference gene primer amplification. Clones were read by immunoSEQ multiplex PCR, and TCRdb kept only the in-frame ones, dropping some. V, J and clone size are those of that table, while D and trimming were read from the DNA. This sample has more than 250,000 clones, with around 90% found just once. The TCR comes from a human donor in a cohort sampled during active COVID-19. The sequenced material came from peripheral blood.

DNA of the CDR3: TGTGCCAGCAGCTTATTTCAGGCGACTAATGAAAAACTGTTTTTT. Protein: CASSLFQATNEKLFF. The rearrangement joins TRBV7-2 to TRBJ1-4; D gene uncertain. This CDR3 has 15 amino acids. V was shortened by 2 bases and J by 2 bases, with 9 bases between the two germline ends. Per germline, CDR1 SGHTA and CDR2 FQGNSA.